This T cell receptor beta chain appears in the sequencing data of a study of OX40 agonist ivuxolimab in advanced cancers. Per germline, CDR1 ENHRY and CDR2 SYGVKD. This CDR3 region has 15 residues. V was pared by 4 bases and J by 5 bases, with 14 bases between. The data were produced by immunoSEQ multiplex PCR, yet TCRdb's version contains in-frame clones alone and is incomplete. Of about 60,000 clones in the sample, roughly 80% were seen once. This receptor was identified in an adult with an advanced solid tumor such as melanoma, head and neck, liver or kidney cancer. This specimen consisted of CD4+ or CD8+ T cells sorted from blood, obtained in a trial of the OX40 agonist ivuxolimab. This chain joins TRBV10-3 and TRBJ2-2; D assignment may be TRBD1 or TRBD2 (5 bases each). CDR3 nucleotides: TGTGCCATCAGTGGGGACCCCCAGGTGACCGGGGAGCTGTTTTTT. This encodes CAISGDPQVTGELFF.